Sequencing of this T cell receptor (beta chain) was carried out in a study of T cell responses to AZD1222 COVID-19 vaccine. Study outcomes and limitations: At baseline, seropositivity was found in only a handful of AZD1222 recipients. The CD4 TCRs associated with vaccination extended across spike and predominated at 160-218 and 743-854.

The CDR3 runs 13 residues. Per the germline V gene, CDR1 is SGHTA and CDR2 is FQGTGA. V was trimmed by 5 bases and J by 6 bases, leaving 13 bases between them. With regard to this clone: Its cognate antigen is unknown.

Data came from immunoSEQ multiplex PCR; TCRdb stores just in-frame clones and leaves some out. The table has under 130,000 clones, more than 75% seen once; the top ten hold more than 9%. This clonotype originated in an adult in good health. The sequencing used peripheral blood, collected on day 0 of AZD1222 vaccination. V is TRBV7-3 and J is TRBJ1-2; tentative D call: TRBD1 (5 bases). The CDR3 region has the DNA TGTGCCAGCAGCACATCACGGGGGGATGGCTACACCTTC. Protein product: CASSTSRGDGYTF.